Described below is a single T cell receptor beta chain sequence and its context. What it recognizes is unknown. The data stem from a study of identical twins. cDNA carried unique molecular identifiers, and a universal primer site was added by template switching. In TCRdb, the 5' RACE reads were re-called with MiXCR into one record per CDR3 protein. The sample includes approximately 690,000 distinct CDR3 sequences, approximately 6% seen only once; the top ten take about 2%. CDR3 length equals 13 residues. Germline CDR1 reads ENHRY; CDR2 reads SYGVKD. V gave up 10 bases and J gave up 5 bases; unmatched junction bases: 8. Findings of the study overall: Invariant T cells like MAIT and iNKT could partly confound the zero-insertion analyses. Models underestimated how often monozygotic twins shared out-of-frame TCR alpha. Cross-sectional statistical analysis, not tracking of the same donors, underpinned the conclusions.

The clonotype originates from a man aged 18 to 30 in good health. This chain uses TRBV10-3 with TRBJ2-3, with 8 bases that match TRBD1. Sequences were obtained from naive T cells sorted from blood. The CDR3 loop is CATAGGREDTQYF. The CDR3 bases are TGTGCCACCGCAGGGGGCCGGGAAGATACGCAGTATTTT.